The 16 T cell receptor beta chains listed next were all sequenced from one sample in a study of shared clonotypes between healthy human individuals. Naive CD8 cells comprised CD45RO-negative, CCR7-positively selected cells, excluding terminally differentiated effector memory CD45RA+ cells. Repertoires were generated with immunoSEQ multiplex PCR, while TCRdb's copy carries only in-frame clones and drops some. The sample includes about 2.2 million clones, 90% to 95% of them seen just once. What was sequenced was naive CD8+ T cells from PBMCs. Receptor source: a man between 18 and 29 years old in good health. Some clones in this sample may be carry-over from other donors' samples.

This chain joins TRBV6-1 and TRBJ2-1; 7 bases agree with TRBD1. This CDR3 is built from 15 residues. Germline CDR1 is MNHNS and CDR2 is SASEGT. V shed 7 bases and J 0 bases; nucleotides not matched to a gene: 6. DNA of the CDR3: TGTGCCAGCACTTTCAGGGACAGCTCCTACAATGAGCAGTTCTTC. Translating it yields CASTFRDSSYNEQFF.

V usage is TRBV7-8 and J usage is TRBJ1-1; D is unclear. This CDR3 region has 15 residues. The germline gives CDR1 SGHVS, CDR2 FQNEAQ. V was shortened by 2 bases and J by 5 bases, with 15 bases between the two germline ends. The CDR3 DNA follows: TGTGCCAGCAGCTTACGTCCTTCAGGACGGACTGAAGCTTTCTTT. Translated, it gives CASSLRPSGRTEAFF.

The chain carries TRBV27 and TRBJ2-4; D remains unclear. Deletions cut 6 bases from V and 3 bases from J, with 15 bases between. The CDR3 covers 15 residues. CDR1 is MNHEY and CDR2 is SMNVEV in the germline V gene (reference sequence). The CDR3 here is CASRVMASGKNIQYF. The DNA for the CDR3 is TGTGCCAGCAGGGTCATGGCGTCTGGCAAAAACATTCAGTACTTC.

CDR3 protein: CASSPGTGGDEQFF. The CDR3 DNA reads TGTGCCAGCTCACCAGGGACAGGGGGGGATGAGCAGTTCTTC. The V gene is TRBV18, the J gene TRBJ2-1; 11 positions match TRBD1. J lost 8 bases, V lost 2 bases, and 2 bases had no gene match. This CDR3 is built from 14 residues. Germline assignment: CDR1 KGHSH and CDR2 LQKENI.

Notes on this clone: Additional DNA sequences in this sample encode the identical CDR3. The chain combines TRBV11-2 with TRBJ2-7, with D uncertain. Germline V gene lookup returns CDR1 SGHAT and CDR2 FQNNGV. The CDR3 is made up of 13 amino acids. The V end was cut by 2 bases, the J end by 0 bases, with 5 bases between. This chain's CDR3 is CASSLTASYEQYF. Written as DNA, the CDR3 is TGTGCCAGCAGCTTAACAGCCTCCTACGAGCAGTACTTC.

The rearrangement joins TRBV19 to TRBJ1-1; TRBD1 agrees at 7 bases. This CDR3 comprises 16 residues. Germline CDR1 LNHDA, CDR2 SQIVND (reference sequence). J lost 0 bases, V lost 7 bases, and 11 bases had no gene match. CDR3 coding DNA: TGTGCCAGTACCACAGGGGTAGTAAGAATGAACACTGAAGCTTTCTTT. Translated, it gives CASTTGVVRMNTEAFF.

This chain connects TRBV7-9 to TRBJ2-5, with TRBD1 as a possible D gene (6 bases). Per germline, CDR1 SEHNR and CDR2 FQNEAQ (reference sequence). The CDR3 length is 16 residues. Trimming left V 4 bases short and J 5 bases short, with 20 bases between. In DNA form, the CDR3 reads TGTGCCAGCAGCTCCCCACAGGGTCCCCAAGCGGAGACCCAGTACTTC. Amino acid sequence: CASSSPQGPQAETQYF.

The CDR3, as DNA: TGTGCCTGGAGGGGACTAGCGGGAGGAATGGATGAGCAGTTCTTC. It codes for CAWRGLAGGMDEQFF. The chain is built from TRBV30 and TRBJ2-1, with 15 positions matching TRBD2. In germline, CDR1 is GTSNPN, CDR2 SVGIG (reference sequence). V shed 3 bases and J 8 bases; nucleotides not matched to a gene: 5. The CDR3 runs to 15 residues.

The gene calls are TRBV4-3 and TRBJ2-1; the D gene is possibly TRBD2 (5 bases). The CDR3 runs to 13 residues. Germline V CDR1 and CDR2: LGHNA, YSLEER. Trimming took off 0 bases at V and 8 bases at J, with 8 bases between the two ends. DNA of the CDR3: TGCGCCAGCAGCCAAGAGTGGGGAGATGAGCAGTTCTTC. Encoded protein: CASSQEWGDEQFF.

The J gene is TRBJ2-1, the V gene TRBV29-1, with D unresolved. V shed 1 base and J shed 0 bases, with 16 bases lying between them. The germline V gene has CDR1 SQVTM and CDR2 ANQGSEA. The CDR3 is made up of 17 amino acids. Written as DNA, the CDR3 is TGCAGCGTTGAAGGGGTTCAAGTGCCCCACTCCTACAATGAGCAGTTCTTC. It yields the protein CSVEGVQVPHSYNEQFF.

The J gene is TRBJ2-3, the V gene TRBV7-9; D perhaps matches TRBD1 (7 bases). This CDR3 has 15 residues. Germline V gives CDR1 SEHNR, CDR2 FQNEAQ (reference sequence). Trimming took off 5 bases at V and 4 bases at J, with 16 bases between the two ends. The CDR3 region has the DNA TGTGCCAGCAGCACCTCAGGGGGGTCAGCAGATACGCAGTATTTT. Translating gives CASSTSGGSADTQYF.

The chain is built from TRBV27 and TRBJ2-7; TRBD1 matches 10 bases. The germline gives CDR1 MNHEY, CDR2 SMNVEV (reference sequence). Trimming cost V 1 base and J 5 bases; bases outside gene matches: 8. The CDR3 totals 16 residues. CDR3 amino acids: CASSLLKGQGINEQYF. The CDR3 coding sequence is TGTGCCAGCAGTTTATTAAAGGGACAGGGGATCAACGAGCAGTACTTC.

This chain uses TRBV28 with TRBJ2-2; maybe TRBD1 (5 bases). CDR1 MDHEN and CDR2 SYDVKM come from the germline V gene. Trimming took 5 bases from V and 0 from J, leaving 16 bases between them. The CDR3 contains 17 residues. The CDR3 sequence is CASSLPDRRTNTGELFF. In nucleotides, the CDR3 is TGTGCCAGCAGTCTCCCTGACAGACGAACGAACACCGGGGAGCTGTTTTTT.

This chain connects TRBV6-5 to TRBJ2-1, with D possibly matching TRBD2 (6 bases). Germline V CDR1 and CDR2: MNHEY, SVGAGI. V lost 5 bases, J lost 2 bases, and 13 bases lay in between. There are 15 residues in the CDR3. CDR3 coding DNA: TGTGCCAGCAGTCTAGACCGCGGGACCTACAATGAGCAGTTCTTC. Translating it yields CASSLDRGTYNEQFF.

The chain uses TRBV6-5 and TRBJ2-7, with 8 bases aligning to TRBD1. Trimming at V came to 0 bases and at J to 4 bases, leaving 8 bases not matched to a gene. From germline, CDR1 is MNHEY and CDR2 SVGAGI. The CDR3 length is 16 residues. The CDR3 DNA follows: TGTGCCAGCAGTTACTCGATCCAGGGGGCTCGATACGAGCAGTACTTC. This translates into CASSYSIQGARYEQYF.

The chain uses TRBV7-9 and TRBJ2-3; TRBD2 matches at 8 bases. The CDR3 runs to 15 residues. The V segment lost 10 bases and the J segment 0 bases; nucleotides outside the gene matches: 9. CDR1 and CDR2 (germline): SEHNR, FQNEAQ (reference sequence). CDR3 amino acids: CATQPTSGSTDTQYF. The CDR3 DNA is TGTGCCACCCAACCTACTAGCGGAAGCACAGATACGCAGTATTTT.